The source of this T cell receptor (beta chain) is a study of CD4 T cells in relation to SARS-CoV-2 and coronaviruses. Before the COVID-19 pandemic, during about 2011-2019, CD4+ T cells were taken from unexposed donors. CD4+ T cells were isolated from the cells after 10 days of culture. Cultures held some 1.8 million PBMCs per well with approximately 9.8 IU/ml IL-2. J lost 1 base, V lost 3 bases, and 7 bases had no gene match. Germline V gene lookup returns CDR1 SGDLS and CDR2 YYNGEE. The CDR3 is 16 residues long. The data were produced by immunoSEQ multiplex PCR, yet TCRdb's version contains in-frame clones alone and is incomplete. The data hold about 22,000 clones, with about two thirds observed a single time. Comment on this clone: The antigen remains unidentified.

The TCR comes from a human donor in good health. V is TRBV9 and J is TRBJ2-3, with 8 bases lining up with TRBD2. Sample: CD4+ T cells from PBMCs, cultured in vitro. CDR3 residues: CASSELAAAGTDTQYF. CDR3 sequence (DNA): TGTGCCAGCAGCGAACTAGCGGCGGCGGGCACAGATACGCAGTATTTT.